A single TCR beta chain is shown here with its context. Antigen specificity is unknown. The sample comes from a study of T cell responses to AZD1222 COVID-19 vaccine. Study background: Pooled in the analysis were second doses at about 4 or about 12 weeks. Study-wide points: Spike-specific TCR breadth and depth grew following two AZD1222 doses. Donor demographics were predominantly white British with a female majority; clonal diversity may be underestimated. Among AZD1222 vaccinees, only 5 to 7 were seropositive at baseline.

V shed 5 bases and J shed 0 bases, with 11 bases lying between them. The CDR3 consists of 15 residues. Germline assignment: CDR1 SGHAT and CDR2 FQNNGV. Libraries were prepared by immunoSEQ multiplex PCR; TCRdb keeps only in-frame clonotypes and omits some of them. The sample records some 150,000 clones, 80% to 95% being singletons. The TCR sequence derives from an adult in good health. The chain joins TRBV11-2 to TRBJ2-1, with a tentative D call TRBD1 (5 bases). Here the sequenced sample was peripheral blood, taken on day 0 of AZD1222 vaccination. For the CDR3, the DNA is TGTGCCAGCAGCCTGGGGCGGACCTCCTACAATGAGCAGTTCTTC. Translating it yields CASSLGRTSYNEQFF.